These T cell receptor beta chains were read from a single sample in a study of cytomegalovirus exposure and HLA in healthy donors. Method: immunoSEQ multiplex PCR; TCRdb's copy keeps in-frame clones and lacks some. The sample carries 100,000 to 150,000 clones, about three quarters recorded once. Sequencing was carried out using PBMCs. The receptors originated from a man aged 25 to 45 in good health and CMV-seronegative. The CDR3 runs from the conserved cysteine through the conserved F or W. The D gene is left open where the match is weak. For some rows the clone size is stated as once, few or many, or as a class when expanded; others skip it.

>NA|TRBV4-1|NA|TRBJ1-5
TGCGCCAGCAGCCAAGACTCAGGGATCGGCAATCAGCCCCAGCATTTT
CASSQDSGIGNQPQHF
>NA|TRBV9|NA|TRBJ2-3
TGTGCCAGCAGCGTAGGGGGGGGCGCCACAGATACGCAGTATTTT
CASSVGGGATDTQYF
>TRBD1|TRBV6-6|NA|TRBJ1-2
TGTGCCAGCAGCAGGGGGGGCTACACCTTC
CASSRGGYTF
>TRBD2|TRBV5-1|NA|TRBJ2-1
TGCGCCAGCAGCCCGGATAGCGGGATGGAGTTTAATGAGCAGTTCTTC
CASSPDSGMEFNEQFF
>NA|TRBV9|NA|TRBJ1-5
TGTGCCAGCAGCGTAGGGGGGCACAGCAATCAGCCCCAGCATTTT
CASSVGGHSNQPQHF
>TRBD1|TRBV7-2|NA|TRBJ1-1
TGTGCCAGCAGCTTAGTCGTCAGGACAGGTAGGAACACTGAAGCTTTCTTT
CASSLVVRTGRNTEAFF
>TRBD2|TRBV4-1|NA|TRBJ2-5
TGCGCCAGCAGCCAAGGTCATAGCGGGGGAGTTGAGACCCAGTACTTC
CASSQGHSGGVETQYF
>NA|TRBV28|NA|TRBJ1-5
TGTGCCAGCAGTTTAGCTTTAGGGCAGGGGCCCAGGGATCAGCCCCAGCATTTT
CASSLALGQGPRDQPQHF
>NA|TRBV11-2|NA|TRBJ1-6
TGTGCCAGCAGCTTAGACGGGAGATATAATTCACCCCTCCACTTT
CASSLDGRYNSPLHF
>NA|TRBV5-8|once|TRBJ1-1
TGTGCCAGCAGCTTGATCGGGGGAACAACTGAAGCTTTCTTT
CASSLIGGTTEAFF